The 14 T cell receptor beta chains below all came from one sample that was sequenced in a study of control samples from healthy donors and cancer patients. Clones were read by immunoSEQ multiplex PCR, and TCRdb kept only the in-frame ones, dropping some. Found here are just under 100,000 clones, 85% to 95% of them singletons; the top ten hold 8%. The sample taken for sequencing was blood. These receptors were collected from a man between 18 and 35 years old in good health.

V gene TRBV18 combines with J gene TRBJ2-4, with 9 nucleotides matching TRBD1. J gave up 1 base and V 3 bases, and 4 bases lay outside the gene matches. The CDR3 runs to 16 residues. The germline gives CDR1 KGHSH, CDR2 LQKENI. The DNA for the CDR3 is TGTGCCAGCTCACCCGGGACAGGGAGGGCCAAAAACATTCAGTACTTC. Protein: CASSPGTGRAKNIQYF. Filled out from reference TRBV18 and TRBJ2-4, the complete variable domain reads NAGVMQNPRHLVRRRGQEARLRCSPMKGHSHVYWYRQLPEEGLKFMVYLQKENIIDESGMPKERFSAEFPKEGPSILRIQQVVRGDSAAYFCASSPGTGRAKNIQYFGAGTRLSVL.

The chain combines TRBV7-8 with TRBJ2-1, with D perhaps matching TRBD2 (6 bases). CDR1 and CDR2 (germline): SGHVS, FQNEAQ. V lost 5 bases and J lost 6, with 14 bases in between. CDR3 length: 14 amino acids. The CDR3 DNA sequence: TGTGCCAGCAGCCAGAGGAGGGTTGGCAATGAGCAGTTCTTC. Encoded protein: CASSQRRVGNEQFF.

V usage is TRBV3-1 (or the pseudogene TRBV3-2) and J usage is TRBJ2-1, with D possibly matching TRBD2 (5 bases). Trimming removed 0 bases from V and 2 bases from J, with 14 bases in between. In germline, CDR1 is LGHDT, CDR2 YNNKEL (reference sequence). The CDR3 sequence is 17 residues long. CDR3 DNA sequence: TGTGCCAGCAGCCAAGAAACCATAGCGAACCCCTACAATGAGCAGTTCTTC. Its protein is CASSQETIANPYNEQFF.

The V call is TRBV4-3, the J call TRBJ2-1, with 7 positions matching TRBD1. CDR1 is LGHNA, CDR2 YSLEER, per germline. V gave up 3 bases and J gave up 4 bases; unmatched junction bases: 6. The CDR3 consists of 15 residues. CDR3 sequence reads: CASSQDRSPYNEQFF. The CDR3 region has the DNA TGCGCCAGCAGCCAGGACAGGTCCCCATACAATGAGCAGTTCTTC.

This chain links TRBV5-8 with TRBJ1-1; a possible D gene is TRBD1 (5 bases). The V gene lost 4 bases and the J gene lost 8 bases, with 9 bases spanning the gap. The CDR3 loop spans 11 amino acids. CDR1 and CDR2 from the germline V gene are SGHTS and YDEGEE. DNA for the CDR3: TGTGCCAGCAGCGAGGGACGGGAAGCTTTCTTT. This translates into CASSEGREAFF.

The genes are TRBV5-1 and TRBJ2-7, with D perhaps TRBD1 (7 bases). The CDR3 runs 19 residues. The V gene's germline CDR1 is SGHRS and CDR2 YFSETQ. Deletions cut 3 bases from V and 1 base from J, with 26 bases between. The CDR3 loop reads CASSSLNPRTGGVSYEQYF. CDR3 sequence (DNA): TGCGCCAGCAGCTCCCTCAACCCTAGGACAGGAGGGGTATCCTACGAGCAGTACTTC.

The chain recombines TRBV2 with TRBJ1-1, with D tentatively TRBD1 (6 bases). CDR3 length equals 15 residues. CDR1 is SNHLY and CDR2 is FYNNEI in the germline V gene. Trimming took off 6 bases at V and 4 bases at J, with 18 bases between the two ends. CDR3 DNA sequence: TGTGCCAGCAGAGATGTCGGGACACGGGCCACTGAAGCTTTCTTT. It is translated as CASRDVGTRATEAFF.

In the case of this clone: Compared with germline, one end of the junction differs, possibly owing to a read error. V and J are TRBV29-1 and TRBJ1-2; D possibly corresponds to TRBD1 (5 bases). The CDR3 loop spans 12 amino acids. Germline lookup yields CDR1 SQVTM and CDR2 ANQGSEA. CDR3 sequence: CSVEDSNYGYTF. In nucleotides, the CDR3 is TGCAGCGTAGAAGACAGCAACTATGGCTACACCTTC.

The chain couples TRBV6-5 to TRBJ2-7; TRBD1 matches at 9 bases. Looked up from germline, CDR1 is MNHEY and CDR2 is SVGAGI. The CDR3 has 16 amino acids. The V and J ends lost 2 bases and 5 bases, in that order; junction bases with no gene match: 10. The CDR3 region has the DNA TGTGCCAGCAGTTACAGACCGGGACAGGGTATCCACGAGCAGTACTTC. Encoded protein: CASSYRPGQGIHEQYF.

The V gene is TRBV29-1, the J gene TRBJ1-1, with TRBD1 as a possible D gene (5 bases). CDR3 length: 16 amino acids. V was cut by 6 bases and J by 3 bases, with 23 bases left in between. Germline V gene data show CDR1 as SQVTM and CDR2 as ANQGSEA. Here the CDR3 DNA reads TGCAGCGTCTCAAACCCCAGGGAAATCGTAGACACTGAAGCTTTCTTT. It encodes CSVSNPREIVDTEAFF.

The chain is built from TRBV5-1 and TRBJ1-6; perhaps TRBD1 as D (5 bases). The CDR3 consists of 13 residues. V was trimmed by 5 bases and J by 7 bases, leaving 10 bases between them. CDR1 and CDR2 (germline): SGHRS, YFSETQ. The CDR3 reads CASSGGENSPLHF. The CDR3 coding sequence is TGCGCCAGCAGTGGGGGGGAGAATTCACCCCTCCACTTT.

This clone was observed once. The V call is TRBV6-5, the J call TRBJ2-1; D may be TRBD1 or TRBD2 (5 bases each). From germline, CDR1 is MNHEY and CDR2 SVGAGI. Trimming pared 1 base from V and 8 bases from J, leaving 15 bases between. The length of the CDR3 is 15 residues. CDR3 nucleotides: TGTGCCAGCAGTTACTTCGGGGCCGGAGCCCATGAGCAGTTCTTC. This translates into CASSYFGAGAHEQFF.

This clone has just one count. V usage is TRBV2 and J usage is TRBJ2-7; D is unclear. The CDR3 covers 16 residues. CDR1 SNHLY and CDR2 FYNNEI come from the germline V gene. Trimming removed 6 bases at V and 0 bases at J, with 18 bases between. The CDR3 loop is CASSDLWRLSSYEQYF. CDR3 nucleotides: TGTGCCAGCAGCGACCTGTGGCGCCTAAGCTCCTACGAGCAGTACTTC.

The V and J genes are TRBV5-1 and TRBJ2-2; perhaps D is TRBD1 or TRBD2 (5 bases each). Trimming stripped 2 bases from V and 3 bases from J, with 20 bases between. Germline values: CDR1 SGHRS, CDR2 YFSETQ. The CDR3 is 18 amino acids. CDR3 nucleotide sequence: TGCGCCAGCAGCTTCCCCCGGGGCAGGGCCTTGGACACCGGGGAGCTGTTTTTT. It translates to CASSFPRGRALDTGELFF.